The table lists the clone carrying this T cell receptor beta chain with a few counts. These data belong to a study of T cells of healthy individuals. TCRdb recomputed calls from the 5' RACE reads with MiXCR, one row per CDR3 protein. The repertoire holds tens of thousands of distinct CDR3 sequences, with roughly 14% as singletons. The TCR originated in a human donor in good health.

CDR3 protein: CSVERGDVNEQFF. As DNA, the CDR3 is TGCAGCGTTGAAAGAGGAGACGTCAATGAGCAGTTCTTC. This chain joins TRBV29-1 and TRBJ2-1, with D unclear. The CDR3 extends over 13 amino acids. V was trimmed by 2 bases and J by 6 bases, leaving 11 bases between them. The germline CDR1 and CDR2 sequences are SQVTM and ANQGSEA.